The 12 T cell receptor beta chains below all came from one sample that was sequenced in a study of molecular identifiers for immune sequencing clone quantification. TCRdb re-analysed the PCR reads in MiXCR, keeping a single row per CDR3 protein. Of approximately 670,000 distinct CDR3 sequences in the sample, 15% to 20% were seen once. The sequenced sample consisted of naive CD8+ T cells from blood, with Jurkat cell RNA spiked in. The subset here: FACS-sorted CD8+CD4-CCR7+CD45RA+ naive T cells. The source of these receptors is a human donor in good health. Some libraries in this study had Jurkat cell RNA spiked in.

This sequence joins TRBV11-2 and TRBJ2-7, with TRBD2 as a possible D gene (6 bases). The CDR3 has 16 residues. The V end lost 1 base, the J end lost 0 bases, and 13 bases lay between the germline ends. Germline CDR1 reads SGHAT; CDR2 reads FQNNGV. The DNA of the CDR3 is TGTGCCAGCAGCTTAGTGCTTAGCGGAAGCTCCTACGAGCAGTACTTC. Residues: CASSLVLSGSSYEQYF.

The table lists this clonotype with a few counts. This sequence joins TRBV5-8 and TRBJ1-5; maybe TRBD1 (5 bases). Germline V gene data show CDR1 as SGHTS and CDR2 as YDEGEE. The CDR3 loop spans 15 amino acids. V was cut by 0 bases and J by 6 bases, with 13 bases left in between. CDR3 residues: CASSLVGGSSQPQHF. The CDR3 DNA reads as TGTGCCAGCAGCTTGGTGGGGGGGTCCAGTCAGCCCCAGCATTTT.

Comments on this clonotype: A much larger clone differs by one base, so this may be a read error. This likely comes from a read error, as the CDR3 has no conserved phenylalanine or tryptophan at its end. The J gene is TRBJ1-1, the V gene TRBV7-9; tentatively, D is TRBD1 (6 bases). Trimming removed 7 bases at V and 4 bases at J, with 19 bases between. This CDR3 spans 15 amino acids. Germline lookup yields CDR1 SEHNR and CDR2 FQNEAQ (reference sequence). CDR3 nucleotide sequence: TGTGCCAGCACCAAGGCCCCAGGGGCGGGCACTGAAGCTTTCCTT. This encodes CASTKAPGAGTEAFL.

This clonotype was counted at least ten times. The chain has TRBV24-1 and TRBJ2-2; TRBD2 is a possible D gene (6 bases). V lost 4 bases, J lost 5 bases, and 16 bases lay in between. Germline-derived CDR1 and CDR2 are KGHDR and SFDVKD. CDR3 length equals 16 residues. CDR3 residues: CATSDLRRGRTGELFF. The CDR3 DNA is TGTGCCACCAGTGACCTACGGCGGGGTCGGACCGGGGAGCTGTTTTTT.

V gene TRBV30 combines with J gene TRBJ1-3; no clear D gene. This CDR3 contains 11 residues. With 1 base removed from V and 2 bases from J, the gap between germline ends came to 0 bases. Germline lookup yields CDR1 GTSNPN and CDR2 SVGIG (reference sequence). In nucleotides, the CDR3 is TGTGCCTGGAGTGCTGGAAACACCATATATTTT. Protein sequence: CAWSAGNTIYF.

A word on this clonotype: It may be a read error: a sequence one base away is much more abundant. V gene TRBV3-1 combines with J gene TRBJ2-5, with unresolved D. Germline CDR1 is LGHDT and CDR2 is YNNKEL (reference sequence). The CDR3 contains 13 residues. The DNA for the CDR3 is TGTGCCAGCAGCCAAGAGTGGCAAGAGACCCAGCACTTC. Its translation is CASSQEWQETQHF.

This clonotype appeared many times. V gene TRBV28 combines with J gene TRBJ2-3; D is possibly TRBD1 or TRBD2 (5 bases each). Deletions cut 8 bases from V and 4 bases from J, with 7 bases between. Germline V gives CDR1 MDHEN, CDR2 SYDVKM. CDR3 size: 11 residues. The DNA of the CDR3 is TGTGCCAGCCTGGGGGCAGATACGCAGTATTTT. As protein: CASLGADTQYF.

The V gene is TRBV4-3, the J gene TRBJ1-1, with D possibly matching TRBD1 (5 bases). V was clipped by 1 base and J by 4 bases, with 10 bases between them. Looked up from germline, CDR1 is LGHNA and CDR2 is YSLEER. This CDR3 region has 14 residues. As DNA, the CDR3 is TGCGCCAGCAGCCAAGGTTCGGGGGTCACTGAAGCTTTCTTT. Encoded protein: CASSQGSGVTEAFF.

V usage is TRBV20-1 and J usage is TRBJ2-5; 10 nucleotides align to TRBD2. V lost 1 base to trimming and J lost 2 bases; unmatched junction nucleotides: 10. This CDR3 has 17 amino acids. Germline values: CDR1 DFQATT, CDR2 SNEGSKA (reference sequence). CDR3 DNA: TGCAGTGCTAGAGCTTGGCCTAGCGGGGGAAATCAAGAGACCCAGTACTTC. The encoded protein is CSARAWPSGGNQETQYF.

This clonotype was seen at least ten times. J is TRBJ2-3 and V is TRBV28; 10 nucleotides agree with TRBD2. Trimming cost V 5 bases and J 0 bases; bases outside gene matches: 11. Germline CDR1 MDHEN, CDR2 SYDVKM. This CDR3 has 18 residues. CDR3 nucleotides: TGTGCCAGCAGTCCGGGGGTCGGACTAGCGGTGAGCACAGATACGCAGTATTTT. Its translation is CASSPGVGLAVSTDTQYF. Complete variable domain (other parts from reference TRBV28 and TRBJ2-3): DVKVTQSSRYLVKRTGEKVFLECVQDMDHENMFWYRQDPGLGLRLIYFSYDVKMKEKGDIPEGYSVSREKKERFSLILESASTNQTSMYLCASSPGVGLAVSTDTQYFGPGTRLTVL.

This clonotype was detected ten times or more. V is TRBV4-3 and J is TRBJ1-1; no reliable D call. There are 14 residues in the CDR3. Looked up from germline, CDR1 is LGHNA and CDR2 is YSLEER. Trimming removed 0 bases at V and 4 bases at J, with 9 bases between. Here the CDR3 reads CASSQEKRSTEAFF. CDR3 coding DNA: TGCGCCAGCAGCCAAGAAAAAAGGAGCACTGAAGCTTTCTTT.

Many counts were recorded for this clonotype. The chain uses TRBV2 and TRBJ1-2; D might be TRBD1 (6 bases). Trimming shortened V by 6 bases and J by 9 bases, and 17 bases separated the two germline ends. The length of the CDR3 is 13 residues. Germline V lookup: CDR1 SNHLY, CDR2 FYNNEI. The CDR3 protein is CASRAGHPESYTF. The CDR3 DNA reads as TGTGCCAGCAGAGCGGGACACCCAGAGAGCTACACCTTC.